Described below is a single T cell receptor beta chain sequence and its context. Its cognate antigen has yet to be identified. No qualities accompany the bases; no much larger clone lies one base away. The trim is 4 bases for V and 7 bases for J, with a gap of 16 bases between the germline ends. The CDR3 starts with the cysteine, ends with the phenylalanine, and has 14 residues. Left in the record is the CDR3 DNA by itself, 42 bases read in frame from the first base. According to the germline V gene (reference sequence), CDR1 reads LGHDT and CDR2 reads YNNKEL. The data are from a study of blood T cell repertoires in COVID-19 (dated by TCRdb to between 2020 and 2021). Regarding the research as a whole: The collaborator samples originated in the United States, Italy and Spain and spanned the acute and convalescent phases of COVID-19. The repertoires were made available in a free public database intended to serve as a resource for research on the immune response to SARS-CoV-2. Where available, HLA class I and class II types were taken from metadata supplied by the sample provider and were not determined by assay-based typing. Samples came from the ongoing ImmuneRACE study (first 160 participants) plus 1,254 subjects from 6 global collaborators. Deeply sampled blood TCRbeta repertoires from subjects exposed to, actively infected with, or recovered from COVID-19 were included in the dataset. Sample metadata almost always included a de-identified subject ID, COVID-19 status, age in years and sex. The material from the prospective study consisted of cDNA or gDNA derived from T cells, B-cell-depleted T cells, or PBMCs. The research as a whole found: Clinical and demographic metadata were provided uncurated, with the amount varying by source and participant.

The collaborating institutions used their own protocols to collect whole blood in K2EDTA tubes. For TCRbeta analysis, collaborator samples were shipped as frozen whole blood, as isolated PBMCs, or as DNA extracted from either sample type. The immunoSEQ Assay, a bias-controlled multiplex PCR, was used to amplify TCRbeta CDR3 regions from genomic DNA. The published analysis was carried out like this. Within the assay, amplification of reference gene primers was used to estimate how many nucleated cells each sample contained. To quantify the absolute abundance of each unique TCRbeta CDR3 rearrangement, sequence reads were collapsed and filtered. For each sample, productive Simpson clonality was calculated by taking the square root of Simpson's diversity index across productive rearrangements. As stored in TCRdb, this immuneACCESS dataset retains in-frame rearrangements with V and J assigned. A fraction of the clones does not appear; measured against another copy, unresolved V genes explain less than half of the discrepancy, and the remainder lacks a known reason. Clonal size and the V and J genes are those of that table, whereas D and trimming came from the DNA. The sample data list around 35,000 clones, and about 88% of these were observed just once. Approximately 12% of the sample belongs to the ten largest clones.

The V and J genes are TRBV3-1 (or the pseudogene TRBV3-2) and TRBJ1-1; the D gene is unclear. Sequences were obtained from peripheral blood. The sequence came from a man aged 60 to 69 with active COVID-19. Here the CDR3 is given as CASSPPARLDEAFF. The sequenced DNA is TGTGCCAGCAGCCCCCCCGCCAGGCTCGATGAAGCTTTCTTT.